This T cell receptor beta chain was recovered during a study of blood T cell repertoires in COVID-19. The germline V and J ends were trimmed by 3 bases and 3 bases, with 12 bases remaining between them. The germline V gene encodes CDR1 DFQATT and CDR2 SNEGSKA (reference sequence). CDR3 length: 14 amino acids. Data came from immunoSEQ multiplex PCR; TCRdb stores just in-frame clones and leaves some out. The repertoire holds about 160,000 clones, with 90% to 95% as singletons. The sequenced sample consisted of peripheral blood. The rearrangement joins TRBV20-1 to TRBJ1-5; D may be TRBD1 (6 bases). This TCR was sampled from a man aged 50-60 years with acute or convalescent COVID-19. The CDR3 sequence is CSASEGGANQPQHF. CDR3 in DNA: TGCAGTGCTAGTGAAGGGGGGGCCAATCAGCCCCAGCATTTT.